Listed below are T cell receptor beta chains from one sample, sequenced in a study of beta chain features in type 1 diabetes. This table comes from immunoSEQ multiplex PCR, and its TCRdb copy is limited to in-frame clones, with some not included. Here the sample spans 140,000 or so clones, 10% to 15% being singletons. Sequencing was performed on central memory CD4+ T cells from blood. The origin of the receptors is a man in his late teens or twenties with type 1 diabetes. The CDR3 runs from the conserved cysteine through the conserved F or W. Some rows have no size entry. The others give once, few or many, or a class for an expanded clone.

V	size	J	CDR3
TRBV4-2	-	TRBJ2-3	CASSQDRTGGSTDTQYF
TRBV7-2	many	TRBJ2-3	CASSPFLPGADTQYF
TRBV10-2	few	TRBJ2-4	CASSEEGLPRNIQYF
TRBV6-6	-	TRBJ2-3	CASSPGTGYTDTQYF
TRBV5-1	-	TRBJ2-3	CASSVGVASGGTDTQYF
TRBV29-1	few	TRBJ2-1	CSVHRDRTYNEQFF
TRBV19	-	TRBJ1-1	CASSGFTEAFF
TRBV2	-	TRBJ2-7	CASSQPTGIMDEQYF
TRBV7-6	-	TRBJ2-7	CASSLSGQSFEQYF
TRBV30	-	TRBJ2-7	CAWSAGINSFPYEQYF
TRBV10-3	many	TRBJ2-7	CAIRGTFLYEQYF
TRBV11-1	-	TRBJ1-2	CASSFRDYGYTF
TRBV5-6	many	TRBJ2-3	CASSLLTESSTDTQYF
TRBV6-5	few	TRBJ1-2	CASSLRDRFGYTF
TRBV5-1	few	TRBJ2-7	CASSLGAEGEQYF
TRBV6-6	few	TRBJ2-3	CASSSPPTDTQYF
TRBV7-9	few	TRBJ1-6	CASSLGESPLHF
TRBV18	few	TRBJ1-3	CASSKTGEGNTIYF
TRBV7-9	few	TRBJ2-3	CASSTSSGGAVSTDTQYF
TRBV28	few	TRBJ2-3	CASRTPQRGGFRDTQYF
TRBV7-2	-	TRBJ1-6	CASTRTVNSPLHF
TRBV5-6	-	TRBJ2-7	CASSRDSPYEQYF
TRBV18	few	TRBJ2-5	CASSAGMGETQYF
TRBV30	few	TRBJ1-5	CALGGTKGQPQHF
TRBV23-1	few	TRBJ1-5	CATGRNNQPQHF
TRBV29-1	-	TRBJ1-2	CSVGYHGNYGYTF
TRBV27	many	TRBJ1-2	CASRITGSLGDGYTF
TRBV30	many	TRBJ1-2	CAWSRSGGTNYGYTF
TRBV5-1	-	TRBJ1-2	CASSLAGSGGYTF
TRBV30	few	TRBJ1-6	CAWSVGPNSPLHF
TRBV29-1	-	TRBJ1-2	CSVAGQGAEGYTF
TRBV4-1	many	TRBJ1-1	CASSPHRETNTEAFF
TRBV2	-	TRBJ2-3	CASSREQGLTDTQYF
TRBV30	few	TRBJ2-2	CAWSVEVNRELFF
TRBV6-5	few	TRBJ2-7	CASTRGDMYEQYF
TRBV6-1	-	TRBJ1-1	CASSDRQGPGSTSTEAFF
TRBV28	-	TRBJ2-1	CASSHTGAVILGYNEQFF
TRBV6-1	few	TRBJ2-7	CASQKGQTYEQYF
TRBV28	many	TRBJ1-1	CASSAIDRDDTEAFF
TRBV28	-	TRBJ2-7	CAITGESYEQYF
TRBV25-1	few	TRBJ1-2	CASSDWGDLYGYTF
TRBV30	-	TRBJ2-7	CAWRTMGQGASYEQYF
TRBV30	-	TRBJ2-7	CAWSSRLEEQYF
TRBV5-6	-	TRBJ1-1	CASSLTGTEAFF
TRBV5-1	few	TRBJ2-7	CASTPTGTTYEQYF